The sequence of this T cell receptor beta chain was determined in a study of T cells expressing NK-cell markers. Overall study: HCMV seropositivity characterized seven of the eight sequenced donors, and seronegativity one. Findings and caveats of the study: The dominant NKG2C+ clonotypes represented about 1.0-8% of CD8+ T cells in six donors. Whether expanded NKG2C+ T cell clones were HCMV specific stayed uncertain.

On this clonotype itself: Its antigen is undetermined.

As the method of synthesis, 5'RACE template switching with UMIs yielded TCR beta cDNA. Reanalyzing the 5' RACE reads, TCRdb keeps one entry per CDR3 protein, without DNA. Its table records 150,000 to 200,000 distinct CDR3 sequences. This CDR3 comprises 15 residues. From germline, CDR1 is SGHRS and CDR2 YFSETQ. This TCR derives from a woman between 18 and 70 years old in good health. The source material was blood T cells: a sorted CD56 or NKG2C T cell subset, CD4+ or CD8+ T cells, or bulk PBMC T cells (not recorded which). V gene TRBV5-1 combines with J gene TRBJ1-1; the TCRdb call, TRBD1, lacks DNA for checking. This chain's CDR3 is CASSQQGVSRTEAFF.